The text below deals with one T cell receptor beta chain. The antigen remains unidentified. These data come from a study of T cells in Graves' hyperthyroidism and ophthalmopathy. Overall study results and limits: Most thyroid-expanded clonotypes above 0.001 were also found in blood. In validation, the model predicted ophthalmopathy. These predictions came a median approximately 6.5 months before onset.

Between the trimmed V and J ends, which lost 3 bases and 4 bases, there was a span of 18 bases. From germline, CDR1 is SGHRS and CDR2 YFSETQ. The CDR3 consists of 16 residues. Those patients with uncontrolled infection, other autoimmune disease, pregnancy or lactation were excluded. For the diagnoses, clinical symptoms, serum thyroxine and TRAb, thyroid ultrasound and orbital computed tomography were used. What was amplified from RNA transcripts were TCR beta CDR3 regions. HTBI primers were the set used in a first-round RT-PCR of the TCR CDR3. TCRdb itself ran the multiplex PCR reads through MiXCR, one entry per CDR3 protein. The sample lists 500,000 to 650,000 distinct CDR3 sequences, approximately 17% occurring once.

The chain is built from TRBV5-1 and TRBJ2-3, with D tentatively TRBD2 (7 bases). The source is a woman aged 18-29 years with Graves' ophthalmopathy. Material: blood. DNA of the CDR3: TGCGCCAGCAGCTCCGCTAGCGGCAGGGGAGCAGATACGCAGTATTTT. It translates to CASSSASGRGADTQYF.